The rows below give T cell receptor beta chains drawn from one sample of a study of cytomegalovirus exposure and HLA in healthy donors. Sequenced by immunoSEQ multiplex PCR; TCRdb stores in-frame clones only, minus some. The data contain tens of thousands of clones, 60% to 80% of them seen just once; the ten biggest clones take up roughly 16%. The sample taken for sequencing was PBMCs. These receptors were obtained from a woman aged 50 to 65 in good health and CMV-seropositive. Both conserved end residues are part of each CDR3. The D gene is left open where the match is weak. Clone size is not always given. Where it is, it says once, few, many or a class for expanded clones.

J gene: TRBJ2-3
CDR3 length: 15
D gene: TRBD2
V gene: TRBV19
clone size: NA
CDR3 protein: CASSRWGTSSDTQYF
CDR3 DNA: TGTGCCAGTAGCCGATGGGGGACTAGTTCGGATACGCAGTATTTT

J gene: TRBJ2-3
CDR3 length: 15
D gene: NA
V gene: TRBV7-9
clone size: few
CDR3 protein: CASSLGGTHKITQYF
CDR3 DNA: TGTGCCAGCAGCTTAGGGGGCACACACAAGATAACGCAGTATTTT

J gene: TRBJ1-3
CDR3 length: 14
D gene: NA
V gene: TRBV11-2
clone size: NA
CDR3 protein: CASSRGYSGNTIYF
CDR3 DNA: TGTGCCAGCAGCCGAGGGTACTCTGGAAACACCATATATTTT

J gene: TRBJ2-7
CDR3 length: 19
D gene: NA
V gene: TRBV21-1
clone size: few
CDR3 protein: CASSKTFDYYLCVDYEQYF
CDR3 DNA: NA

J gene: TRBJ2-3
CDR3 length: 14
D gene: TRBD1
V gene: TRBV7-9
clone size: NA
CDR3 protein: CASSLTGSTDTQYF
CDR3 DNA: TGTGCCAGCAGCTTGACAGGGTCCACAGATACGCAGTATTTT

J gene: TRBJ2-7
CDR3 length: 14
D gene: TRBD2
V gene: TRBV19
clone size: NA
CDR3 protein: CASSITGEGYEQYF
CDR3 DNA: TGTGCCAGTAGTATAACCGGGGAGGGCTACGAGCAGTACTTC

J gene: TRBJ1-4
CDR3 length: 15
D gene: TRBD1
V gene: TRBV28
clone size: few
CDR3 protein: CASSLWTGWGEKLFF
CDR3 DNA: TGTGCCAGCAGTTTGTGGACAGGTTGGGGTGAAAAACTGTTTTTT

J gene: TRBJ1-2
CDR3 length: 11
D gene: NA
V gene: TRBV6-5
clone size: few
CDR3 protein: CASGEGYGYTF
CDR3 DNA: TGTGCCAGCGGGGAGGGGTATGGCTACACCTTC

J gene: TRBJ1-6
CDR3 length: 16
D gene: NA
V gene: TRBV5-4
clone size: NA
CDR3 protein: CASSLAGGVKKSPLHF
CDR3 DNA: TGTGCCAGCAGCTTGGCGGGGGGCGTAAAAAAATCACCCCTCCACTTT

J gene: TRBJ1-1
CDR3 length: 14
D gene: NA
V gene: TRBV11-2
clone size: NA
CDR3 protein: CASSPGPGGTEAFF
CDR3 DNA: TGTGCCAGCAGTCCCGGGCCCGGGGGCACTGAAGCTTTCTTT

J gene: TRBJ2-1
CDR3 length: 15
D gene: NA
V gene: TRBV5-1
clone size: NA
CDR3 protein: CASRPQGTFYNEQFF
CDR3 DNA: TGCGCCAGCAGACCGCAGGGGACCTTCTACAATGAGCAGTTCTTC

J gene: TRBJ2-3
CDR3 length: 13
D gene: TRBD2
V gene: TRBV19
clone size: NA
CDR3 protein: CASSGLGGDTQYF
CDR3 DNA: TGTGCCAGTAGCGGACTAGGTGGAGATACGCAGTATTTT

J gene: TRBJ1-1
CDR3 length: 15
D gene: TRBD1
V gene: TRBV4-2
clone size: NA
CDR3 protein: CASSPQGQANTEAFF
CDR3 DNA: TGTGCCAGCAGCCCACAAGGACAGGCCAACACTGAAGCTTTCTTT

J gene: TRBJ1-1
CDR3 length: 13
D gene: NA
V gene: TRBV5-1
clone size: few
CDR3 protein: CASRRGGNTEAFF
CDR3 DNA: TGCGCCAGCAGACGAGGGGGGAACACTGAAGCTTTCTTT